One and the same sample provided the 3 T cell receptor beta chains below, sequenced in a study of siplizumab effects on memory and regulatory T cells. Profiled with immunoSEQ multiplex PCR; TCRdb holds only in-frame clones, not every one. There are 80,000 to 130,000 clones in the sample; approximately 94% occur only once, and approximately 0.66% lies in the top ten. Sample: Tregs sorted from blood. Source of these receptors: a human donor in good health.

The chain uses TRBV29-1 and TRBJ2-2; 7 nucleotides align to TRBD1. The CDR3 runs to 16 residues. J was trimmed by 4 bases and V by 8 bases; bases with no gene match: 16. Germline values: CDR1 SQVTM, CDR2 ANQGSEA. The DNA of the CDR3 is TGCAGCTTTCTGGGAAGGGCAGGGGGATCCACCGGGGAGCTGTTTTTT. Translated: CSFLGRAGGSTGELFF.

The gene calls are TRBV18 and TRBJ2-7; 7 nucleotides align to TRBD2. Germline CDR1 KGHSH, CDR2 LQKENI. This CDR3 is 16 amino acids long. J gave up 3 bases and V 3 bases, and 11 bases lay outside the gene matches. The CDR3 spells CASSPEVAGVGYEQYF. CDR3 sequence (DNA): TGTGCCAGCTCACCGGAGGTCGCGGGAGTTGGCTACGAGCAGTACTTC.

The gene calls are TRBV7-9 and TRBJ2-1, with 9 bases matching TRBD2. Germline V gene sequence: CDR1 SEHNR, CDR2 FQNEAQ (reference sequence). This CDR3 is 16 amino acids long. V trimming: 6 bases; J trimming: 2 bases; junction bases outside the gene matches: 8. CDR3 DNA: TGTGCCAGCAGTCGCAAGACTAGCGGTGCCTACAATGAGCAGTTCTTC. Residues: CASSRKTSGAYNEQFF.